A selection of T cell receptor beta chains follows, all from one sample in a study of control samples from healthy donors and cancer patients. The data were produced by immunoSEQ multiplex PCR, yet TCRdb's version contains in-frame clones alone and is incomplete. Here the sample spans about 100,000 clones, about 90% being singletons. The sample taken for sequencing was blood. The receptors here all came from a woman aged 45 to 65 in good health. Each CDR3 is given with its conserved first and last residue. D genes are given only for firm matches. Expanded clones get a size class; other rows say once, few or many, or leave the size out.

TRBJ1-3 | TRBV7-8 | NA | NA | TGTGCCAGCAGCTTAGCGAGCAGGGCTGGAAACACCATATATTTT | CASSLASRAGNTIYF
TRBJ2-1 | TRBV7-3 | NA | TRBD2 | TGTGCCAGCAGCTCTGCACCACTAGCGGGGCTTTACAATGAGCAGTTCTTC | CASSSAPLAGLYNEQFF
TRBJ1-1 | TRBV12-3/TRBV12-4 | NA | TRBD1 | TGTGCCAGCAGATACCCCGGGACAGGCTTAGCTTTCTTT | CASRYPGTGLAFF
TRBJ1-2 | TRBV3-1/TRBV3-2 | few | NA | TGTGCCAGCAGCCAAGGGGAGGTCGGAGGCTACACCTTC | CASSQGEVGGYTF
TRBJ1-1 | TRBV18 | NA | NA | TGTGCCAGCTCACTTAACAGGGTTGGAAACACTGAAGCTTTCTTT | CASSLNRVGNTEAFF
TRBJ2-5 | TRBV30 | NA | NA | TGTGCCTGGAGTGGGACTTCCCCGGGGACCCAGTACTTC | CAWSGTSPGTQYF
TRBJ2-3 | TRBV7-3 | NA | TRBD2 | TGTGCCAGCAGCTTAACCGCTAGCGGGAGTCCATATACGCAGTATTTT | CASSLTASGSPYTQYF
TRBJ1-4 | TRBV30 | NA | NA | TGTGCCTGGAGTCCAGGACATCCTAATGAAAAACTGTTTTTT | CAWSPGHPNEKLFF
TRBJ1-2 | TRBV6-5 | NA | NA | TGTGCCAGCAGTCAACAGGGAAGGCATGGCTACACCTTC | CASSQQGRHGYTF
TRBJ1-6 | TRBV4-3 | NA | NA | TGCGCCAGCAGCCAAGAAAGAGGTGTCAGCGGATATTTTTCACCCCTCCACTTT | CASSQERGVSGYFSPLHF
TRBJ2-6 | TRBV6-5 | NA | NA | TGTGCCAGCAGTTACTCTTTCGGCTCTGGGGCCAACGTCCTGACTTTC | CASSYSFGSGANVLTF
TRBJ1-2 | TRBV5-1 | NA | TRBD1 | TGCGCCAGCGCCGGACAGGGGAGAGGCTACACCTTC | CASAGQGRGYTF
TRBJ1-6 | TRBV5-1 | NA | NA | TGCGCCAGCAGCTCGACCTCCGGGGCAGGCGCACCCCTCCACTTT | CASSSTSGAGAPLHF
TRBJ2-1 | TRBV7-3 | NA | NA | TGTGCCAGCAGCTTAGGGCAGGGGGGCGCCAGCAATGAGCAGTTCTTC | CASSLGQGGASNEQFF
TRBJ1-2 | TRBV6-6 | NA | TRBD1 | TGTGCCAGCAGTCATAAAGGACAGGGGATCAGTGCCTATGGCTACACCTTC | CASSHKGQGISAYGYTF
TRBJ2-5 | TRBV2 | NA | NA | TGTGCCAGCGGGATCGAGACCCAGTACTTC | CASGIETQYF
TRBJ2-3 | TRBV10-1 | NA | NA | TGCGCCAGCAGTCTACCTGCTCTACTCGGCCTTACAGATACGCAGTATTTT | CASSLPALLGLTDTQYF
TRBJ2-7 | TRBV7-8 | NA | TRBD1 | TGTGCCAGCAGCCGGACCGGGACAGGGTCCTACGAGCAGTACTTC | CASSRTGTGSYEQYF
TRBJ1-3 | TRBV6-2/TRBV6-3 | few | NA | TGTGCCAGCAGCGAGCACAACTCTGGAAACACCATATATTTT | CASSEHNSGNTIYF
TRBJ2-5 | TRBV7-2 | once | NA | TGTGCCAGCAGCTTCAGCTATGGAGAGACCCAGTACTTC | CASSFSYGETQYF
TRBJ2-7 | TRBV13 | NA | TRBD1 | TGTGCCAGCAGCGCACAGGGGGCGCGGGGCGAGCAGTACTTC | CASSAQGARGEQYF
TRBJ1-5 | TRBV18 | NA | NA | TGTGCCAGCTCACCAACCCCGGTTGGGAATCAGCCCCAGCATTTT | CASSPTPVGNQPQHF
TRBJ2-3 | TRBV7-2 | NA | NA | TGTGCCAGCAGCCCTGACAGAGATACGCAGTATTTT | CASSPDRDTQYF
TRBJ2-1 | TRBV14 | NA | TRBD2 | TGTGCCAGCAGCCAAGGCGGGAGGGCCGTCGATGAGCAGTTCTTC | CASSQGGRAVDEQFF
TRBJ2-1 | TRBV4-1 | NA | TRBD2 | TGCGCCAGCAAAGGACTAGCGGGTAGCTCCTACAATGAGCAGTTCTTC | CASKGLAGSSYNEQFF
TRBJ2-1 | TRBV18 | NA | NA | TGTGCCAGCTCACGGGCTATCATGGATTACAATGAGCAGTTCTTC | CASSRAIMDYNEQFF
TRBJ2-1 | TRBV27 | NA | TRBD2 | TGTGCCAGCAGTACGGCGGGGGGCGATGAGCAGTTCTTC | CASSTAGGDEQFF
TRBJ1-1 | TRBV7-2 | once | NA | TGTGCCAGCAGCCGGGACATGACTTCTGAAGCTTTCTTT | CASSRDMTSEAFF
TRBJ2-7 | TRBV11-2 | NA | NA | TGTGCCAGCCTCAGGGGAGGGTCCTACGAGCAGTACTTC | CASLRGGSYEQYF
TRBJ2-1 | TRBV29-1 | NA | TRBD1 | TGCAGCGTTGGCTCGGGACAGGGGTACAATGAGCAGTTCTTC | CSVGSGQGYNEQFF
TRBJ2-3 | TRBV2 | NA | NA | TGTGCCAGCACGGCGCGGTACACAGATACGCAGTATTTT | CASTARYTDTQYF
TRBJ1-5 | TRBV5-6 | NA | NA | TGTGCCAGCAGCCCCTGGATCCTCCGCAATCAGCCCCAGCATTTT | CASSPWILRNQPQHF
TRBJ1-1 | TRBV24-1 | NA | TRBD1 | TGTGCCACCAGTGACTCCGGGACAGGGAGTAAAGCTTTCTTT | CATSDSGTGSKAFF
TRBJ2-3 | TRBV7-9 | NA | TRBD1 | TGTGCCAGCAGCTACTACAGGGGAGCCGCAGATACGCAGTATTTT | CASSYYRGAADTQYF
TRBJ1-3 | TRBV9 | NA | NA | TGTGCCAGCAGCGTTCGAGGGGGTTCTGGAAACACCATATATTTT | CASSVRGGSGNTIYF
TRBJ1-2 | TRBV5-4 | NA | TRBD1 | TGTGCCAGCAGCGGAACCGGGACAGGGGACAGCTATGGCTACACCTTC | CASSGTGTGDSYGYTF